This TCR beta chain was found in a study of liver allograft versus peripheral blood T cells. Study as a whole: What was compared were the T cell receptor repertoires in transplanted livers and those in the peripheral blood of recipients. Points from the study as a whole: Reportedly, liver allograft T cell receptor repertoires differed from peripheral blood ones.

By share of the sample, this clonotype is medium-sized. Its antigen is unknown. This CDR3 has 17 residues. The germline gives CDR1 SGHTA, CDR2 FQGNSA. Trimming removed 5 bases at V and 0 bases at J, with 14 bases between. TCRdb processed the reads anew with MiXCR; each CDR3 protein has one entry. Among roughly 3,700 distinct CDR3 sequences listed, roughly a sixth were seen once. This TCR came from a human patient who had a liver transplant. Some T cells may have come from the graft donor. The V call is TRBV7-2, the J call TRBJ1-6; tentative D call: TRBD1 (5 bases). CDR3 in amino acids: CASSPGPMGSYNSPLHF. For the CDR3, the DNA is TGTGCCAGCAGCCCGGGGCCCATGGGCTCCTATAATTCACCCCTCCACTTT.